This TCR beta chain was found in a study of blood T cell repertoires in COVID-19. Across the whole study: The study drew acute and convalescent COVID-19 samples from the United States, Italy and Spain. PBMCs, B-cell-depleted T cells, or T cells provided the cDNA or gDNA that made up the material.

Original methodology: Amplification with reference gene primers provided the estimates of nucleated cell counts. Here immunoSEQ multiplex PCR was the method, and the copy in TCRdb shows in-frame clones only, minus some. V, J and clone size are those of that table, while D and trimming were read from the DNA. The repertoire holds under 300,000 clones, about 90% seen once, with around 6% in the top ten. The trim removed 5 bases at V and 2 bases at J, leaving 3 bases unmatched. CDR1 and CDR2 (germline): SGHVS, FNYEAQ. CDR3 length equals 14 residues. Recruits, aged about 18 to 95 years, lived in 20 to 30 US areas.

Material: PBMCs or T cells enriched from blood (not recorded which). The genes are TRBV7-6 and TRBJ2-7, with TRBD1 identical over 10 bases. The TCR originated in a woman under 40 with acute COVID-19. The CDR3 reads CASSPDRGPYEQYF. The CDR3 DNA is TGTGCCAGCAGCCCCGACAGGGGGCCCTACGAGCAGTACTTC. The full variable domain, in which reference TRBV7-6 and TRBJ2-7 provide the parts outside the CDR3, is GAGVSQSPRYKVTKRGQDVALRCDPISGHVSLYWYRQALGQGPEFLTYFNYEAQQDKSGLPNDRFSAERPEGSISTLTIQRTEQRDSAMYRCASSPDRGPYEQYFGPGTRLTVT.